The 19 T cell receptor beta chains reported below all come from one sample, sequenced in a study of Tregs in tolerant kidney transplant recipients. The repertoire was sequenced with immunoSEQ multiplex PCR; TCRdb's copy has only in-frame clones and lacks some. This sample has some 16,000 clones; approximately 90% occur once, and the top ten carry approximately 12%. The sample taken for sequencing was CD8+ T cells from blood. These receptors all stem from a human donor in good health.

This chain connects TRBV19 to TRBJ1-5; 8 positions match TRBD1. CDR1 LNHDA and CDR2 SQIVND come from the germline V gene (reference sequence). Unmatched junction bases numbered 5, after V lost 6 bases and J lost 1 base. The CDR3 runs to 15 residues. The chain's CDR3 is CASRIRDRSNQPQHF. CDR3 sequence (DNA): TGTGCCAGTAGGATCCGGGACAGGAGCAATCAGCCCCAGCATTTT. Based on the CDR3 plus reference TRBV19 and TRBJ1-5, the full variable domain is DGGITQSPKYLFRKEGQNVTLSCEQNLNHDAMYWYRQDPGQGLRLIYYSQIVNDFQKGDIAEGYSVSREKKESFPLTVTSAQKNPTAFYLCASRIRDRSNQPQHFGDGTRLSIL.

This chain connects TRBV23-1 to TRBJ1-3; weak D call: TRBD1 (6 bases). TRBV23-1 is an ORF, with its function uncertain. V dropped 2 bases and J dropped 0 bases, with 20 bases sitting between them. The CDR3 contains 19 residues. The CDR3 is CASSQPGTGHQSSGNTIYF. DNA for the CDR3: TGCGCCAGCAGTCAACCTGGAACGGGACATCAGAGCTCTGGAAACACCATATATTTT.

The V call is TRBV4-1, the J call TRBJ2-5; a weak D match, TRBD2 (5 bases). Germline V lookup: CDR1 MGHRA, CDR2 YSYEKL. V lost 1 base and J 3 bases, leaving 12 bases between the germline ends. The CDR3 sequence is 15 residues long. Here the CDR3 reads CASSQGSSVEETQYF. The CDR3 DNA reads TGCGCCAGCAGCCAAGGTAGTAGCGTGGAAGAGACCCAGTACTTC.

V usage is TRBV6-5 and J usage is TRBJ1-1; the D gene is possibly TRBD1 (6 bases). V lost 0 bases and J lost 5, with 7 bases in between. CDR3 length equals 13 residues. CDR1 and CDR2 from the germline V gene are MNHEY and SVGAGI. The CDR3 loop reads CASSYSDSTEAFF. CDR3 sequence (DNA): TGTGCCAGCAGTTACTCGGACAGTACTGAAGCTTTCTTT.

This clone was counted between two and nine times. The chain has TRBV6-4 and TRBJ1-2, with unresolved D. The V gene's germline CDR1 is MRHNA and CDR2 SNTAGT. The CDR3 is 12 residues long. V gave up 3 bases and J gave up 8 bases, with 10 bases separating them. The CDR3 here is CASSDLRGGYTF. The CDR3 DNA follows: TGTGCCAGCAGTGATCTTCGGGGAGGCTACACCTTC.

This clone appeared a few times. The rearrangement joins TRBV27 to TRBJ2-1; D gene uncertain. Germline V CDR1 and CDR2: MNHEY, SMNVEV (reference sequence). This CDR3 comprises 16 residues. Trimming stripped 1 base from V and 0 bases from J, with 10 bases between. CDR3 sequence reads: CASSLYPVSSYNEQFF. CDR3 nucleotides: TGTGCCAGCAGTTTATATCCGGTCAGCTCCTACAATGAGCAGTTCTTC.

The V gene is TRBV7-3, the J gene TRBJ1-2; TRBD1 agrees at 7 bases. Unmatched junction bases numbered 3, after V lost 5 bases and J lost 0 bases. CDR3 length: 14 residues. CDR1 is SGHTA, CDR2 FQGTGA, per germline. CDR3 in amino acids: CASSPGTANYGYTF. The CDR3 nucleotides are TGTGCCAGCAGCCCCGGGACAGCTAACTATGGCTACACCTTC. Variable domain in full (rest from reference TRBV7-3 and TRBJ1-2): GAGVSQTPSNKVTEKGKYVELRCDPISGHTALYWYRQSLGQGPEFLIYFQGTGAADDSGLPNDRFFAVRPEGSVSTLKIQRTERGDSAVYLCASSPGTANYGYTFGSGTRLTVV.

The genes are TRBV7-9 and TRBJ2-7; 9 nucleotides match TRBD1. CDR3 length: 15 amino acids. V dropped 4 bases and J dropped 2; count of bases not matched to a gene: 6. The germline gives CDR1 SEHNR, CDR2 FQNEAQ (reference sequence). The CDR3 bases are TGTGCCAGCAGCTCCCGGGACAGGGTCACCTACGAGCAGTACTTC. It yields the protein CASSSRDRVTYEQYF.

CDR3 amino acids: CASSLRRLPGTGLDEQYF. The CDR3 region has the DNA TGTGCCAGCAGCTTACGGCGTTTGCCCGGGACAGGGCTTGACGAGCAGTACTTC. V usage is TRBV11-1 and J usage is TRBJ2-7; 9 bases are shared with TRBD1. After removal of 2 bases from V and 5 bases from J, the junction contained 16 bases not matched to a gene. Germline-derived CDR1 and CDR2 are SGHAT and FQDESV (reference sequence). CDR3 length: 18 residues.

The chain couples TRBV21-1 to TRBJ1-5. TRBV21-1 is annotated as a pseudogene. There are 18 residues in the CDR3. CDR3 amino acids: CASSARCIRRESNQPQHF. CDR3 bases: TGTGCCAGCAGCGCCCGTTGTATAAGGCGTGAGAGCAATCAGCCCCAGCATTTT.

The V call is TRBV6-1, the J call TRBJ2-3; D is unclear. Germline lookup yields CDR1 MNHNS and CDR2 SASEGT. Trimming pared 1 base from V and 10 bases from J, leaving 12 bases between. The CDR3 totals 13 residues. Here the CDR3 DNA reads TGTGCCAGCAGTGAAGTTGAAGTGGATCCGCAGTATTTT. The encoded protein is CASSEVEVDPQYF.

The V gene is TRBV7-2, the J gene TRBJ2-1, with 7 bases identical to TRBD2. V gave up 2 bases and J gave up 9 bases; unmatched junction bases: 4. This CDR3 spans 13 amino acids. Germline V gene data show CDR1 as SGHTA and CDR2 as FQGNSA. The CDR3 DNA reads as TGTGCCAGCAGCTTATGGCGGGAGATTGAGCAGTTCTTC. Protein product: CASSLWREIEQFF.

The rearrangement joins TRBV13 to TRBJ2-1; D unresolved. The CDR3 has 13 amino acids. CDR1 is PRHDT and CDR2 is FYEKMQ in the germline V gene (reference sequence). Trimming removed 0 bases from V and 6 bases from J, with 6 bases in between. CDR3 DNA sequence: TGTGCCAGCAGCTTAGGCCGCAGCAATGAGCAGTTCTTC. As protein: CASSLGRSNEQFF.

The chain carries TRBV7-2 and TRBJ1-6, with 7 nucleotides matching TRBD1. In germline, CDR1 is SGHTA, CDR2 FQGNSA. The CDR3 contains 13 residues. With V trimmed by 1 base and J by 13 bases, 4 bases remained unmatched. In DNA, the CDR3 is TGTGCCAGCAGCTTAGGAGGGGGCGGGCCCCTCCACTTT. It specifies CASSLGGGGPLHF.

CDR3 sequence (DNA): TGCGCCAGCAGCCAGGCGGGACAGGGCTACGAGCAGTACTTC. This codes for CASSQAGQGYEQYF. The chain uses TRBV4-1 and TRBJ2-7, with 9 bases matching TRBD1. J gave up 3 bases and V 3 bases, and 3 bases lay outside the gene matches. Germline CDR1 and CDR2: MGHRA and YSYEKL. This CDR3 has 14 residues.

This clone was counted between two and nine times. The V call is TRBV2, the J call TRBJ1-5, with D perhaps TRBD1 (6 bases). This CDR3 has 14 residues. In germline, CDR1 is SNHLY, CDR2 FYNNEI. V lost 6 bases, J lost 6 bases, and 15 bases lay in between. The CDR3 here is CASRSLTGSQPQHF. The CDR3, as DNA: TGTGCCAGCAGATCACTGACAGGAAGTCAGCCCCAGCATTTT. Together with reference TRBV2 and TRBJ1-5, the CDR3 gives the full variable domain: EPEVTQTPSHQVTQMGQEVILRCVPISNHLYFYWYRQILGQKVEFLVSFYNNEISEKSEIFDDQFSVERPDGSNFTLKIRSTKLEDSAMYFCASRSLTGSQPQHFGDGTRLSIL.

The V gene is TRBV29-1, the J gene TRBJ1-1; 9 bases match TRBD1. Unmatched junction bases numbered 2, after V lost 2 bases and J lost 4 bases. Germline V lookup: CDR1 SQVTM, CDR2 ANQGSEA. The CDR3 runs 13 residues. This CDR3 reads CSVERTGATEAFF. Here the CDR3 DNA reads TGCAGCGTTGAACGGACAGGGGCCACTGAAGCTTTCTTT.

This clone was observed a few times. The chain joins TRBV13 to TRBJ2-3, with TRBD2 matching 8 bases. The V and J ends lost 5 bases and 6 bases, in that order; junction bases with no gene match: 16. The CDR3 totals 17 residues. Germline V gene data show CDR1 as PRHDT and CDR2 as FYEKMQ (reference sequence). The CDR3 DNA reads as TGTGCCAGCAGCAAACTCATTAGCGGGAATGGTGCGGATACGCAGTATTTT. Its translation: CASSKLISGNGADTQYF.

V usage is TRBV30 and J usage is TRBJ2-1; perhaps TRBD2 as D (6 bases). Germline CDR1 GTSNPN, CDR2 SVGIG (reference sequence). This CDR3 has 17 residues. V shed 5 bases and J shed 4 bases, with 24 bases lying between them. CDR3 in amino acids: CAWGGPKTGTLYNEQFF. The CDR3 DNA follows: TGTGCCTGGGGGGGTCCCAAGACCGGGACTTTATACAATGAGCAGTTCTTC.